This T cell receptor (beta chain) is drawn from a study of T cell changes during pregnancy in multiple sclerosis. Produced via immunoSEQ multiplex PCR; TCRdb's table is partial and in-frame only. The profile covers some 57,000 clones, with about 89% appearing a single time and around 0.8% taken by the ten largest. This CDR3 comprises 18 residues. Per the germline V gene, CDR1 is LNHNV and CDR2 is YYDKDF (reference sequence). Trimming cost V 2 bases and J 4 bases, with 21 bases left between them. The sequencing used CD4+ T cells from peripheral blood mononuclear cells, collected in the first trimester of pregnancy. The rearrangement joins TRBV15 to TRBJ1-5, with a weak D call TRBD1 (5 bases). The source is a female donor with multiple sclerosis, enrolled in a pregnancy study. The CDR3 region is CATSRTLIIGEANQPQHF. The CDR3 nucleotides are TGTGCCACCAGCAGAACTCTTATAATAGGGGAGGCAAATCAGCCCCAGCATTTT.